This paragraph covers one T cell receptor beta chain sequence. This clone was observed once. Its recognized antigen is unknown. There are no base qualities to consult, and no much larger clone falls within one base. The trial excluded patients who had a history of autoimmune disease or who were on systemic immunosuppression. Peripheral blood for TCR sequencing was drawn from every dose cohort at baseline, at cycle 4 day 1 and at cycle 7 day 1. The samples were taken from a phase I, first-in-human, multicenter, open-label dose-escalation trial of ivuxolimab. Adults with locally advanced or metastatic melanoma, renal cell, hepatocellular, or head and neck squamous cell carcinoma were enrolled in the trial. Before TCR sequencing, CD4+ and CD8+ T cells were separately sorted from peripheral blood. The data stem from a study of OX40 agonist ivuxolimab in advanced cancers. Regarding the study in general: The costimulatory receptor OX40 (CD134) was targeted by ivuxolimab, a fully human IgG2 agonistic monoclonal antibody. In the dose-escalation cohort, roughly 80% of patients were male, and the mean age was approximately 55 years, with a range of about 23 to 85. Peripheral TCRbeta sequencing aimed to test whether ivuxolimab altered TCR sequence diversity and caused clonal T-cell expansion. Prior anti-PD-1, anti-PD-L1 or anti-CTLA-4 therapy was permitted, and 35% to 40% of dose-escalation patients had received checkpoint inhibitors. The paper covers the monotherapy dose-escalation part of the phase I ivuxolimab trial, which included N ≈ 57 patients. Among the approximately 50 dose-escalation patients, roughly 20 had hepatocellular carcinoma, 15 or so melanoma, 9 renal cell carcinoma and 9 head and neck cancer. Intravenous ivuxolimab was administered to patients every 2 weeks at six dose levels: 0.01, 0.1, 0.3, 1.5, 3 and 10 mg/kg. Partial responses were achieved by three dose-escalation patients, of whom one had hepatocellular carcinoma and two had cutaneous melanoma.

Genomic DNA was isolated from the sorted cells so that the TCRbeta CDR3 region could be sequenced. The immunoSEQ Assay was used to sequence the TCRbeta CDR3 regions. TCRdb limited this immuneACCESS table to in-frame rearrangements with V and J called. A share of clones is missing; checked studies link under half to unresolved V genes, and the rest is unexplained. This sample comprises about 53,000 clones, roughly 84% of them detected only once. 4.6% of the sample belongs to the ten largest clones. Study-wide conclusions, independent of this receptor: The antigen specificity of the clonally expanded peripheral T cells was not determined. In the 0.1-3.0 mg/kg groups, partial responders had among the lowest normalized peripheral clonal expansion, particularly in CD8+ T cells. At doses of 0.1 to 3.0 mg/kg, clonal expansion of both CD4+ and CD8+ T cells in blood was seen between baseline and week 6. After ivuxolimab, more expanded clones were found on average in CD8+ T cells than in CD4+ T cells. Low levels of normalized T-cell clonal expansion were also seen in some patients who did not respond.

As encoded in the germline V gene, CDR1 is SGHTA while CDR2 is FQGNSA. At the junction V is shortened by 1 base and J by 7 bases; bases outside the gene matches: 7. Reading from cysteine to phenylalanine, the CDR3 counts 15 amino acids. Only the CDR3 region is kept as DNA, spanning 45 bases read in frame from base 1. The sequence links TRBV7-2 to TRBJ2-5; TRBD2 fits 9 bases in the junction. The TCR sequence derives from an adult with an advanced solid tumor such as melanoma, head and neck, liver or kidney cancer. Sequencing was performed on CD4+ or CD8+ T cells sorted from blood, taken in a trial of the OX40 agonist ivuxolimab. The CDR3 protein: CASSLDRGSGGTQYF. Here is the DNA: TGTGCCAGCAGCTTAGATCGAGGTAGCGGGGGGACCCAGTACTTC.